This TCR beta chain was found in a study of T cells in narcolepsy. Study-wide points: Autoreactive clonotypes reportedly recurred in blood of same and different patients, not controls.

The protocol was immunoSEQ multiplex PCR, while the TCRdb copy is restricted to in-frame clones and leaves out a portion. This sample yields about 29,000 clones, of which roughly 86% are seen a single time; approximately 1% belongs to the top ten. The CDR3 runs 12 residues. Germline V CDR1 and CDR2: ENHRY, SYGVKD. Trimming removed 6 bases at V and 5 bases at J, with 11 bases between. Comments on this clone: The antigen remains undetermined. Other DNA sequences of this sample code for an identical CDR3.

Sequenced sample: memory (CD45RA-) CD4+ T cells from blood. The chain uses TRBV10-3 and TRBJ2-7; no reliable D call. This sequence originates from a human donor in good health. The CDR3 DNA sequence: TGTGCCATCAGCGCGACGAGCGACGAGCAGTACTTC. Protein: CAISATSDEQYF.